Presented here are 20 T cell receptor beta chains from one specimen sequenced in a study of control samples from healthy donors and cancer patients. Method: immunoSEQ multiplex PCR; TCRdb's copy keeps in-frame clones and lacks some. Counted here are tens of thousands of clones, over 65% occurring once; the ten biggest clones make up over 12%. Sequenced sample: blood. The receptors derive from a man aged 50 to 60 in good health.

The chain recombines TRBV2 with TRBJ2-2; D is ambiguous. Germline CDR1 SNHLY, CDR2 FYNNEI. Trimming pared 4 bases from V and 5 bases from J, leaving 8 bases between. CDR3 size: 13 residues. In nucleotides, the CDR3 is TGTGCCAGCAGTGTCAAGGAAACCGGGGAGCTGTTTTTT. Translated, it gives CASSVKETGELFF.

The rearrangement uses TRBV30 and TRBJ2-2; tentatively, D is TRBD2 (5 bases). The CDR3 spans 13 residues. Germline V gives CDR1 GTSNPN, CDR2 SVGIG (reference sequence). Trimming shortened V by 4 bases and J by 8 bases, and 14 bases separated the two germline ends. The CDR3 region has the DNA TGTGCCTGGAAGAGGGTGAGCAGTGGGGAGCTGTTTTTT. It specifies CAWKRVSSGELFF.

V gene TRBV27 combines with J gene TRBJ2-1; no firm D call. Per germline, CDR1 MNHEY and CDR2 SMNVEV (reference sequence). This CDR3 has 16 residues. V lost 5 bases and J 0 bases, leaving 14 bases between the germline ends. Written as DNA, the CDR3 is TGTGCCAGCAGTCCGGGCCGTCCGAGCTCCTACAATGAGCAGTTCTTC. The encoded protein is CASSPGRPSSYNEQFF.

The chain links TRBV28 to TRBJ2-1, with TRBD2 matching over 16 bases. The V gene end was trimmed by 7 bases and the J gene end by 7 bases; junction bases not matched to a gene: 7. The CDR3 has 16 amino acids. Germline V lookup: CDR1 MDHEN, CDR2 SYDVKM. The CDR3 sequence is CASTGTSGRATNEQFF. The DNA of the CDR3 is TGTGCCAGCACCGGGACTAGCGGGAGGGCTACGAATGAGCAGTTCTTC.

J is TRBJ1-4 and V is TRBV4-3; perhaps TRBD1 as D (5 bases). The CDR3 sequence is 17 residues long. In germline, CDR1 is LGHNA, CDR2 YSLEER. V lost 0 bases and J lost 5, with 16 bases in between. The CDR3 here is CASSQESIRGRNEKLFF. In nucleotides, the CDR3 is TGCGCCAGCAGCCAAGAATCAATTCGGGGGAGGAATGAAAAACTGTTTTTT.

The CDR3 loop is CASSQDGQGVWETQYF. The CDR3 DNA sequence: TGTGCCAGCAGCCAAGATGGACAGGGGGTTTGGGAGACCCAGTACTTC. The chain links TRBV3-1 (or the pseudogene TRBV3-2) to TRBJ2-5; 10 bases match TRBD1. In germline, CDR1 is LGHDT, CDR2 YNNKEL (reference sequence). Trimming at V came to 0 bases and at J to 5 bases, leaving 6 bases not matched to a gene. The CDR3 runs 16 residues.

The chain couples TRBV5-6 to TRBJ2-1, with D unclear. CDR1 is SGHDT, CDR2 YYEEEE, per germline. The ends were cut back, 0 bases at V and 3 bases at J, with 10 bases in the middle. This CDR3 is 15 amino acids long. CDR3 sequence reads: CASSLEENYYNEQFF. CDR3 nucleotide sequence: TGTGCCAGCAGCTTGGAAGAAAATTACTACAATGAGCAGTTCTTC.

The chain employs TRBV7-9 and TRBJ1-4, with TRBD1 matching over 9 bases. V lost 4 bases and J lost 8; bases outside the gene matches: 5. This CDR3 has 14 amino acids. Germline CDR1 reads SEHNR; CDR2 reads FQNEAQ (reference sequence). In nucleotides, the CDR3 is TGTGCCAGCAGCTCCGGGACAGGGCGAGAAAAACTGTTTTTT. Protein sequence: CASSSGTGREKLFF.

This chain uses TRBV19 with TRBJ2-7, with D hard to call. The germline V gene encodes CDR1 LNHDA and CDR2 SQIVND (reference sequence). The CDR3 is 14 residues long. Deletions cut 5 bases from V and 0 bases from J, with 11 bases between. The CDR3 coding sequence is TGTGCCAGTAGTGAGTTATCGAGCTCCTACGAGCAGTACTTC. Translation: CASSELSSSYEQYF.

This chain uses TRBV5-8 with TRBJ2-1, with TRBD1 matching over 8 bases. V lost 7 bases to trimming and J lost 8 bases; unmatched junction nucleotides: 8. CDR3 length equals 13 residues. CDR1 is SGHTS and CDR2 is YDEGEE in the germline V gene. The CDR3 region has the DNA TGTGCCAGCTGGGACAGGAAAGGAGATGAGCAGTTCTTC. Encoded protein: CASWDRKGDEQFF.

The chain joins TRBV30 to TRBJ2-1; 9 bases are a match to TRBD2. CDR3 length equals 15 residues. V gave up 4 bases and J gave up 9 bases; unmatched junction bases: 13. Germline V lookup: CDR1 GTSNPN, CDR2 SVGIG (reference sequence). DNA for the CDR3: TGTGCCTGGAATTTTGCGGGAGGGCCCTCGGGTGAGCAGTTCTTC. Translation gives CAWNFAGGPSGEQFF.

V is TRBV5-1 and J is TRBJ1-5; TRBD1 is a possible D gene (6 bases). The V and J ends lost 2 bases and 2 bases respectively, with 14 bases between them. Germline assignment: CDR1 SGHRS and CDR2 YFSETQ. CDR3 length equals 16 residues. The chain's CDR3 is CASSLTGRGGNQPQHF. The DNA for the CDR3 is TGCGCCAGCAGCTTAACAGGGAGGGGAGGCAATCAGCCCCAGCATTTT.

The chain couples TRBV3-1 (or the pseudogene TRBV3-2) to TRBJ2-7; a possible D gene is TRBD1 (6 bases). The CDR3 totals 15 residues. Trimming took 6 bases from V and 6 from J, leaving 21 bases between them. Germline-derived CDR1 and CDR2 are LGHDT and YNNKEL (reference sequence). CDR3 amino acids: CASSCLNREKGEQYF. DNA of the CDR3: TGTGCCAGCAGTTGCCTAAACAGGGAAAAAGGCGAGCAGTACTTC.

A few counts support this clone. CDR3 sequence (DNA): TGCAGCGTTGAAGCAGGACGCCTTGAGCAGTTCTTC. Its protein is CSVEAGRLEQFF. The genes are TRBV29-1 and TRBJ2-1; D unclear. The CDR3 is 12 amino acids. Germline CDR1 reads SQVTM; CDR2 reads ANQGSEA. Trimming left V 1 base short and J 9 bases short, with 10 bases between.

For the CDR3, the DNA is TGTGCCAGCAGCCCGGGGGGAAGTTCAAGCACAGATACGCAGTATTTT. Protein product: CASSPGGSSSTDTQYF. This sequence joins TRBV9 and TRBJ2-3, with 7 bases fitting TRBD2. Germline loops: CDR1 SGDLS, CDR2 YYNGEE. J lost 0 bases, V lost 4 bases, and 8 bases had no gene match. The CDR3 consists of 16 residues.

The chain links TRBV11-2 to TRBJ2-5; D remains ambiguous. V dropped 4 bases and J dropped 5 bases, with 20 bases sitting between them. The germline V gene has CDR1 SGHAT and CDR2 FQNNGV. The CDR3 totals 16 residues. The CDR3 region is CASSSSRFLPGETQYF. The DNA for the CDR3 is TGTGCCAGCAGCTCCAGCCGGTTTTTGCCGGGCGAGACCCAGTACTTC.

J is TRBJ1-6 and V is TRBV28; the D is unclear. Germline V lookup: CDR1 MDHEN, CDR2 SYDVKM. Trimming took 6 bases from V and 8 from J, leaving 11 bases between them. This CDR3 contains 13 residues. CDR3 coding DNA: TGTGCCAGCAGCTTGCTCCAGGATTCACCCCTCCACTTT. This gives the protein CASSLLQDSPLHF.

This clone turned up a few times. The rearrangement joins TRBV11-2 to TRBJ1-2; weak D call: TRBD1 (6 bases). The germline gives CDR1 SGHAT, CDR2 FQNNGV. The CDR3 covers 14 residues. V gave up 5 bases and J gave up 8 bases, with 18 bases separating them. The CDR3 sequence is CASSLTAGADGYTF. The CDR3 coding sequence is TGTGCCAGCAGCCTGACGGCAGGGGCGGACGGCTACACCTTC.

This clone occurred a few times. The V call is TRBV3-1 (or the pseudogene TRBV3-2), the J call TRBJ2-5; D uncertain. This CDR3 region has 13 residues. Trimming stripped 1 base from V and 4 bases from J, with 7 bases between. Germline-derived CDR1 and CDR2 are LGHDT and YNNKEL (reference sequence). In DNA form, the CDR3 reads TGTGCCAGCAGCCAAGTGGATGGAGAGACCCAGTACTTC. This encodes CASSQVDGETQYF.

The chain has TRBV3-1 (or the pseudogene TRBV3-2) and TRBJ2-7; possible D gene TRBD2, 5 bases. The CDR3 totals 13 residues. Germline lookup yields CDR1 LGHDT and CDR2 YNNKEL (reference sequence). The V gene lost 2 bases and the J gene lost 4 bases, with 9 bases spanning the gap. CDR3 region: CASSQRKRYEQYF. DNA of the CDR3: TGTGCCAGCAGCCAAAGAAAGCGGTACGAGCAGTACTTC.